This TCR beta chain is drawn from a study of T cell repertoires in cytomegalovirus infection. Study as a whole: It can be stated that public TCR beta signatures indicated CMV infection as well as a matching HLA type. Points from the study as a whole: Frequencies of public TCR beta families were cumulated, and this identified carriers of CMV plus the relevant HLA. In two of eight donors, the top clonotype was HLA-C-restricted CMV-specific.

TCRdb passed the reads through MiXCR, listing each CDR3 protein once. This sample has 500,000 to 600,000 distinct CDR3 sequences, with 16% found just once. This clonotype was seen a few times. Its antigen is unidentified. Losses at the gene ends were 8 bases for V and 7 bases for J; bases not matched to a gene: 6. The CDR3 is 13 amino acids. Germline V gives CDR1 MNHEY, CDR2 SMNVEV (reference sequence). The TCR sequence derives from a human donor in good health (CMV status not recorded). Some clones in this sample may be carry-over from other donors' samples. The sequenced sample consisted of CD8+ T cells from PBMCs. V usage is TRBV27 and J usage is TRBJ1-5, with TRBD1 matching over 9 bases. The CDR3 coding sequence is TGTGCCAGCTCGGACAGGGGTAGCCAGCCCCAGCATTTT. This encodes CASSDRGSQPQHF.